This is a list of T cell receptor beta chains from one sample in a study of CD8+ T cells in alopecia areata. Method: immunoSEQ multiplex PCR; TCRdb's copy keeps in-frame clones and lacks some. The sample carries 70,000 or so clones, around 30% recorded once. The material was CD8+ T cells sorted from blood, obtained at week 4, from a patient treated with tofacitinib. These receptors came from a human donor with alopecia areata. The CDR3 runs from the conserved cysteine through the conserved F or W. The D gene is left open where the match is weak. Rows may omit the clone size; those that give it use once, few, many or a size class.

J gene: TRBJ1-1
clone size: .
D gene: .
V gene: TRBV2
CDR3 DNA: TGTGCCAGCAGTGAGGAATCTGTGGCTTATACTGAAGCTTTCTTT
CDR3 protein: CASSEESVAYTEAFF

J gene: TRBJ2-5
clone size: few
D gene: .
V gene: TRBV5-1
CDR3 DNA: TGCGCCAGCAGCTATCTGAACAGCCAAGAGACCCAGTACTTC
CDR3 protein: CASSYLNSQETQYF

J gene: TRBJ1-5
clone size: few
D gene: .
V gene: TRBV29-1
CDR3 DNA: TGCAGCGTTGAAACAGGGACCCCTTCCCAAAATCAGCCCCAGCATTTT
CDR3 protein: CSVETGTPSQNQPQHF

J gene: TRBJ2-6
clone size: .
D gene: TRBD2
V gene: TRBV7-8
CDR3 DNA: TGTGCCAGCAGCTTACTGGGACTAGCGGTCCCAGGATATGGGGCCAACGTCCTGACTTTC
CDR3 protein: CASSLLGLAVPGYGANVLTF

J gene: TRBJ1-5
clone size: .
D gene: .
V gene: TRBV25-1
CDR3 DNA: TGTGCCAGCAGTGAATTCGGCCATCAGCCCCAGCATTTT
CDR3 protein: CASSEFGHQPQHF

J gene: TRBJ2-7
clone size: few
D gene: TRBD2
V gene: TRBV29-1
CDR3 DNA: TGCAGCGTTGTTCCCGGGACTAGCTCCTACGAGCAGTACTTC
CDR3 protein: CSVVPGTSSYEQYF

J gene: TRBJ2-2
clone size: .
D gene: .
V gene: TRBV5-1
CDR3 DNA: TGCGCCAGCAGCCAAAGACTGAACACCGGGGAGCTGTTTTTT
CDR3 protein: CASSQRLNTGELFF

J gene: TRBJ2-7
clone size: .
D gene: TRBD2
V gene: TRBV29-1
CDR3 DNA: TGCAGCGTGTATGGCGGCGGGAGCGGTAACGAGCAGTACTTC
CDR3 protein: CSVYGGGSGNEQYF

J gene: TRBJ2-1
clone size: .
D gene: .
V gene: TRBV30
CDR3 DNA: TGTGCCTGCACAGGGTGGCCTGAGCAGTTCTTC
CDR3 protein: CACTGWPEQFF

J gene: TRBJ1-2
clone size: .
D gene: .
V gene: TRBV6-5
CDR3 DNA: TGTGCCAGCAGTTACCTCCCGTTCGACAACTATGGCTACACCTTC
CDR3 protein: CASSYLPFDNYGYTF

J gene: TRBJ2-3
clone size: few
D gene: TRBD2
V gene: TRBV15
CDR3 DNA: TGTGCCACCAGCCCTGGGGCGGGAGGGGCAGATACGCAGTATTTT
CDR3 protein: CATSPGAGGADTQYF

J gene: TRBJ2-7
clone size: few
D gene: TRBD1
V gene: TRBV7-2
CDR3 DNA: TGTGCCAGCAGCTTAGCGCAGGGGGCGATGGTCGAGCAGTACTTC
CDR3 protein: CASSLAQGAMVEQYF